This TCR beta chain was found in a study of molecular identifiers for immune sequencing clone quantification. Notes on the study in general: Clones carrying above 20 RNA copies accounted for over 98% of effector molecules, under 1% in naive cells.

Germline V gives CDR1 MDHEN, CDR2 SYDVKM. Trimming stripped 8 bases from V and 9 bases from J, with 17 bases between. This CDR3 is built from 13 residues. With 10%, 30% or 50% of RNA, roughly 17,000 to 1,000,000 naive CD8 T cells were sequenced. Libraries of bulk TCR were made by previously described methods (with listed TCR primers). TCRdb fed the PCR reads into MiXCR, producing one record per CDR3 protein. The sample includes about half a million distinct CDR3 sequences, roughly a fifth of them seen just once. Comments on this clonotype: What it recognizes is unknown.

V is TRBV28 and J is TRBJ1-5, with D hard to call. The receptor was derived from a human donor in good health. Some libraries in this study had Jurkat cell RNA spiked in. Sequenced: naive CD8+ T cells from blood, with Jurkat cell RNA spiked in. Sample subset: FACS-sorted CD8+CD4-CCR7+CD45RA+ naive T cells. CDR3 region: CASFGTGMMPQHF. CDR3 bases: TGTGCCAGCTTCGGAACGGGAATGATGCCCCAGCATTTT.